This T cell receptor (beta chain) originates from a study of shared clonotypes between healthy human individuals. Study-wide points: What rarefaction showed was incomplete sorted-subset sequencing despite large depth.

Comment on this clone: Its antigen is unidentified.

CDR3 size: 15 residues. CDR1 MNHNS and CDR2 SASEGT come from the germline V gene. Trimming cost V 2 bases and J 0 bases, with 11 bases left between them. Measured with immunoSEQ multiplex PCR; TCRdb has only the in-frame clones, and not every one. The sample includes fewer than 2.5 million clones, 80% to 95% seen only once; the top ten take roughly 0.36%. The sequence derives from a man younger than 30 in good health. Some clones in this sample may be carry-over from other donors' samples. The source material was naive CD4+ T cells from PBMCs. Subset here: CD45RA+ positively selected. The J gene is TRBJ2-7, the V gene TRBV6-1; possibly TRBD1 or TRBD2 for D (6 bases each). CDR3 nucleotides: TGTGCCAGCAGTGAATCGGGGGCCTACTCCTACGAGCAGTACTTC. Residues: CASSESGAYSYEQYF.